These 22 T cell receptor beta chains were sequenced from one sample in a study of T-cell memory formation after mild COVID-19 (dated by TCRdb to the early 2020s). Library construction relied on 5' RACE. Data came from an Illumina NovaSeq 6000. TCRdb took the public reads, trimmed them with fastp at Q25, ran MiXCR for clone calling and kept in-frame beta chains. Rows are unified per CDR3 protein, each entry keeping the most common DNA and genes. The sample profile shows a few hundred thousand distinct CDR3 sequences; approximately 22% of them were found once. Of the sample, roughly 23% falls within the top ten clones. The sequencing sample was made of PBMCs or a T cell subset sorted from them (not recorded which). All receptors come from a man aged 18 to 29 who had mild COVID-19 (a few samples of this study predate the infection). The sample titles of this study are shuffled in the database, so cell type and time point are left out; the donor was told from shared clones.

The sample holds a few counts of this clonotype. The CDR3 DNA reads TGCGCCAGCAGCCAAGATTCCGGGACGAACAATGAGCAGTTCTTC. Translation: CASSQDSGTNNEQFF. The chain links TRBV4-3 to TRBJ2-1; D assignment may be TRBD1 or TRBD2 (5 bases each). Germline CDR1 reads LGHNA; CDR2 reads YSLEER. The CDR3 sequence is 15 residues long. Trimming removed 0 bases from V and 5 bases from J, with 11 bases in between.

J is TRBJ1-1 and V is TRBV7-6, with a weak D call TRBD1 (6 bases). The CDR3 totals 15 residues. V was pared by 5 bases and J by 5 bases, with 18 bases between. Germline values: CDR1 SGHVS, CDR2 FNYEAQ. The CDR3 sequence is CASSVGEGRGTEAFF. CDR3 nucleotides: TGTGCCAGCAGCGTCGGAGAGGGGAGGGGGACTGAAGCTTTCTTT.

The V gene is TRBV11-2, the J gene TRBJ2-3; D gene unclear. CDR3 length: 13 residues. Germline V gives CDR1 SGHAT, CDR2 FQNNGV. V gave up 5 bases and J gave up 5 bases, with 11 bases separating them. CDR3 in amino acids: CASSPIGEDTQYF. The DNA of the CDR3 is TGTGCCAGCAGCCCGATTGGGGAAGATACGCAGTATTTT.

The V gene is TRBV4-2, the J gene TRBJ1-1; D possibly corresponds to TRBD1 (5 bases). This CDR3 is built from 19 residues. Trimming took 1 base from V and 2 from J, leaving 23 bases between them. The V gene's germline CDR1 is LGHNA and CDR2 YNFKEQ. The CDR3 bases are TGTGCCAGCAGCCAAGTGAGAGGACATCTCAAGGAGGCCAACACTGAAGCTTTCTTT. Its protein product is CASSQVRGHLKEANTEAFF.

CDR3 nucleotide sequence: TGTGCCAGCACTACCGACGGTCCGCTCTTGGCCCTCCACTTT. Protein product: CASTTDGPLLALHF. V gene TRBV6-1 combines with J gene TRBJ1-6; D unclear. From germline, CDR1 is MNHNS and CDR2 SASEGT. The CDR3 consists of 14 residues. Trimming took 7 bases from V and 14 from J, leaving 21 bases between them.

V and J are TRBV4-3 and TRBJ2-3; tentative D call: TRBD2 (5 bases). The CDR3 has 15 residues. Germline assignment: CDR1 LGHNA and CDR2 YSLEER. The V and J ends lost 3 bases and 2 bases respectively, with 12 bases between them. The chain's CDR3 is CASSQLAHTTDTQYF. In DNA form, the CDR3 reads TGCGCCAGCAGCCAGCTAGCCCACACCACAGATACGCAGTATTTT.

There are many counts of this clonotype. This chain uses TRBV7-2 with TRBJ2-3; TRBD2 matches 9 bases. The CDR3 has 14 residues. Germline loops: CDR1 SGHTA, CDR2 FQGNSA. V lost 1 base, J lost 4 bases, and 0 bases stayed unmatched. The CDR3 DNA is TGTGCCAGCAGCTTAGGGACTAGCGCAGATACGCAGTATTTT. Its protein product is CASSLGTSADTQYF.

The J gene is TRBJ1-2, the V gene TRBV5-6; tentatively, D is TRBD1 (5 bases). CDR3 length equals 14 residues. V was clipped by 4 bases and J by 4 bases, with 14 bases between them. Germline assignment: CDR1 SGHDT and CDR2 YYEEEE. The CDR3 sequence is CASSPRGHLYGYTF. The CDR3 DNA is TGTGCCAGCAGCCCCCGGGGCCACCTCTATGGCTACACCTTC.

This clonotype was observed a few times. The chain joins TRBV20-1 to TRBJ2-5, with D maybe TRBD1 (6 bases). The germline CDR1 and CDR2 sequences are DFQATT and SNEGSKA (reference sequence). Trimming stripped 6 bases from V and 2 bases from J, with 13 bases between. The CDR3 is made up of 13 amino acids. CDR3 bases: TGCAGTGCCCCTGGGCAGGGGCAAGAGACCCAGTACTTC. Encoded protein: CSAPGQGQETQYF.

This clonotype has a handful of counts. The chain is built from TRBV4-3 and TRBJ2-1; 7 positions agree with TRBD1. Germline loops: CDR1 LGHNA, CDR2 YSLEER. J lost 7 bases, V lost 1 base, and 13 bases had no gene match. The CDR3 has 17 residues. CDR3 in amino acids: CASSQGTAKGARNEQFF. The DNA for the CDR3 is TGCGCCAGCAGCCAAGGCACAGCCAAGGGGGCGCGGAATGAGCAGTTCTTC.

This clonotype showed up just a few times. The junction shows a germline mismatch at one end, possibly a read error. The genes are TRBV7-9 and TRBJ2-1; 12 bases are shared with TRBD2. The CDR3 consists of 15 residues. The V gene's germline CDR1 is SEHNR and CDR2 FQNEAQ (reference sequence). The chain's CDR3 is CASSLAGGQFREQFF. The CDR3 nucleotides read TGTGCCAGCAGCCTAGCGGGGGGGCAATTTCGGGAGCAGTTCTTC.

The V gene is TRBV5-1, the J gene TRBJ2-1; the D is unclear. The CDR3 loop spans 14 amino acids. Trimming cost V 4 bases and J 2 bases, with 10 bases left between them. Per germline, CDR1 SGHRS and CDR2 YFSETQ. The DNA of the CDR3 is TGCGCCAGCAGCCGAAGTGGGCCCTACAATGAGCAGTTCTTC. Protein product: CASSRSGPYNEQFF.

There are a few counts of this clonotype. The chain couples TRBV5-4 to TRBJ2-2; a possible D gene is TRBD2 (5 bases). The CDR3 extends over 14 amino acids. CDR1 is SGHNT and CDR2 is YYREEE in the germline V gene (reference sequence). Between the trimmed V and J ends, which lost 0 bases and 6 bases, there was a span of 9 bases. The CDR3: CASSLDPGAGELFF. CDR3 in DNA: TGTGCCAGCAGCTTGGACCCCGGGGCCGGGGAGCTGTTTTTT.

The chain is built from TRBV4-2 and TRBJ1-2; 9 bases line up with TRBD1. The germline V gene has CDR1 LGHNA and CDR2 YNFKEQ. This CDR3 is built from 15 residues. V lost 4 bases and J lost 2; bases outside the gene matches: 5. Written as DNA, the CDR3 is TGTGCCAGCAGCCCGGGACAGGGAGTAAACTATGGCTACACCTTC. Translation: CASSPGQGVNYGYTF.

The table lists this clonotype with a count of one. This rearrangement joins TRBV15 to TRBJ1-1; TRBD1 agrees at 7 bases. This CDR3 is 18 amino acids long. Germline lookup yields CDR1 LNHNV and CDR2 YYDKDF (reference sequence). Germline trimming cut 1 base from V and 1 base from J; bases unmatched to any gene: 12. The DNA of the CDR3 is TGTGCCACCAGCAGAGGCCGGGACAGCCACTCCTCGAACACTGAAGCTTTCTTT. It specifies CATSRGRDSHSSNTEAFF.

This sequence joins TRBV12-3 or TRBV12-4 and TRBJ1-2; tentatively, D is TRBD1 (6 bases). Trimming left V 10 bases short and J 7 bases short, with 22 bases between. This CDR3 contains 14 residues. CDR3 sequence reads: CATSATGVVGGYTF. The CDR3 coding sequence is TGTGCCACCTCGGCGACAGGCGTAGTGGGTGGCTACACCTTC.

The table lists this clonotype with a few counts. CDR3 DNA sequence: TGTGCCAGCAGGACTTCCGGGCCCCAGCATTTT. Its protein is CASRTSGPQHF. V and J are TRBV6-2 or TRBV6-3 and TRBJ1-5; D is ambiguous. Trimming shortened V by 6 bases and J by 9 bases, and 9 bases separated the two germline ends. The CDR3 has 11 amino acids. Germline V gene data show CDR1 as MNHEY and CDR2 as SVGEGT.

The chain recombines TRBV4-1 with TRBJ1-2; no firm D call. Trimming stripped 1 base from V and 1 base from J, with 10 bases between. This CDR3 has 15 amino acids. Germline V lookup: CDR1 MGHRA, CDR2 YSYEKL. The CDR3 sequence: CASSQASSLNYGYTF. CDR3 nucleotides: TGCGCCAGCAGCCAAGCCAGCTCCCTTAACTATGGCTACACCTTC.

This chain uses TRBV11-2 with TRBJ2-7, with 8 bases aligning to TRBD1. There are 16 residues in the CDR3. Germline V CDR1 and CDR2: SGHAT, FQNNGV. The V gene end was trimmed by 5 bases and the J gene end by 1 base; junction bases not matched to a gene: 10. As DNA, the CDR3 is TGTGCCAGCAGCCCGACGGTCGGACAGGGATCCTACGAGCAGTACGTC. This gives the protein CASSPTVGQGSYEQYV.

This chain joins TRBV5-1 and TRBJ2-7; 8 nucleotides agree with TRBD2. Germline trimming cut 1 base from V and 1 base from J; bases unmatched to any gene: 13. Germline V gene data show CDR1 as SGHRS and CDR2 as YFSETQ. There are 18 residues in the CDR3. CDR3 amino acids: CASSLRARRAGVSYEQYF. The CDR3 coding sequence is TGCGCCAGCAGCTTGAGGGCGAGACGAGCGGGGGTATCCTACGAGCAGTACTTC.

The chain employs TRBV6-2 or TRBV6-3 and TRBJ1-1; no reliable D call. Germline V gene data show CDR1 as MNHEY and CDR2 as SVGEGT. This CDR3 is 13 amino acids long. V was pared by 6 bases and J by 0 bases, with 8 bases between. In nucleotides, the CDR3 is TGTGCCAGCAGACGGGAATTGAACACTGAAGCTTTCTTT. Protein sequence: CASRRELNTEAFF.

This clonotype came up a few times. The chain combines TRBV7-6 with TRBJ2-5, with D possibly being TRBD2 (5 bases). The V end lost 1 base, the J end lost 4 bases, and 13 bases lay between the germline ends. Germline V lookup: CDR1 SGHVS, CDR2 FNYEAQ. The CDR3 sequence is 15 residues long. CDR3 region: CASSLGGPPRETQYF. The CDR3 region has the DNA TGTGCCAGCAGCTTAGGAGGGCCTCCCCGAGAGACCCAGTACTTC.